The rows below give T cell receptor beta chains drawn from one sample of a study of graft-versus-host responses after intestinal transplantation. No antigen has been identified for these receptors. TCRdb keeps only in-frame clones here, not all; method: immunoSEQ multiplex PCR. The table records 35,000 to 45,000 clones, about 96% of them present only once. Sequenced here: unstimulated CD8+ T cells sorted from spleen or lymph node cells, sampled before transplant. These receptors originate from a human donor who was the organ donor for an intestinal transplant. Each CDR3 is given without its conserved first and last residue.

TRBV14	TRBJ1-1	ASSQIGLNTEAF
TRBV6-5	TRBJ2-7	ASSYSKPHWEQY
TRBV5-1	TRBJ2-1	ASRGLAGYNEQF
TRBV21-1	TRBJ2-7	ASSKGTGIYEQY
TRBV4-2	TRBJ2-3	ASSQDLAGGTDTQY
TRBV7-6	TRBJ2-3	ASSLGTSGTDTQY
TRBV11-2	TRBJ2-3	ASSLERGLAGTDTQY
TRBV4-1	TRBJ1-2	ASSQDGFGADGYT
TRBV20-1	TRBJ1-1	SDGGFEAF
TRBV6-5	TRBJ2-3	ASAHPTSGGDTQY
TRBV6-1	TRBJ2-4	ASTVGGAKNIQY
TRBV7-8	TRBJ1-2	ASSLEPTPNYGYT
TRBV28	TRBJ2-7	ASSFPTYEQY
TRBV19	TRBJ2-1	ASSIPGQQF
TRBV27	TRBJ1-2	ASSLSGQGASNGYT
TRBV2	TRBJ1-2	ASSASRTGGDGYT
TRBV15	TRBJ1-5	ATSIRGYQPQH
TRBV13	TRBJ1-1	ASSLEGQLMNTEAF
TRBV7-2	TRBJ2-5	ASSLGIGQSQETQY
TRBV9	TRBJ2-7	ASSVGEESSYEQY
TRBV27	TRBJ1-2	ASSLGGADYGYT
TRBV4-1	TRBJ1-2	ASSQGQGDGYGYT
TRBV7-3	TRBJ2-2	ASSPSPSGGTGELF
TRBV19	TRBJ1-1	ASTPRRNTEAF
TRBV2	TRBJ1-4	ASSTATNEKLF